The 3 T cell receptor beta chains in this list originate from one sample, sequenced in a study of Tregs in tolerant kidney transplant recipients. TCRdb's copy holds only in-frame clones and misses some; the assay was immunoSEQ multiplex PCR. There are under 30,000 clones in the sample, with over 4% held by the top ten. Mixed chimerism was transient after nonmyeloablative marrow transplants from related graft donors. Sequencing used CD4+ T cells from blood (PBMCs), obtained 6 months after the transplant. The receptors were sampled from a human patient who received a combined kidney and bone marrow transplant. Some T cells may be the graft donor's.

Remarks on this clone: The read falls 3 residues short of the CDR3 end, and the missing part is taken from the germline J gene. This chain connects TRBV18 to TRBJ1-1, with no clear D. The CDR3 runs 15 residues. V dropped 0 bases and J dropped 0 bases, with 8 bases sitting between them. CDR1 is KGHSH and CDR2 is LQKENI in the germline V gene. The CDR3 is CASSPPTRLNTEAFF. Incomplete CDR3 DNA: TGTGCCAGCTCACCACCGACACGGCTGAACACTGAA.

CDR3 DNA, as far as it was read: TGTGCCAGCAGCTTTCCGGGACAACCCCAAGAGACC. Its protein product is CASSFPGQPQET. The CDR3 reads in full as CASSFPGQPQETQYF. J is TRBJ2-5 and V is TRBV5-4; the D gene is possibly TRBD1 (6 bases). The observed sequence ends 3 residues before the CDR3 terminus, with the missing tail filled in from the germline J gene. CDR1 SGHNT and CDR2 YYREEE come from the germline V gene (reference sequence). V lost 2 bases, J lost 1 base, and 12 bases lay in between. CDR3 length equals 15 residues. Drawing the rest from reference TRBV5-4 and TRBJ2-5, the complete variable domain is ETGVTQSPTHLIKTRGQQVTLRCSSQSGHNTVSWYQQALGQGPQFIFQYYREEENGRGNFPPRFSGLQFPNYSSELNVNALELDDSALYLCASSFPGQPQETQYFGPGTRLLVL.

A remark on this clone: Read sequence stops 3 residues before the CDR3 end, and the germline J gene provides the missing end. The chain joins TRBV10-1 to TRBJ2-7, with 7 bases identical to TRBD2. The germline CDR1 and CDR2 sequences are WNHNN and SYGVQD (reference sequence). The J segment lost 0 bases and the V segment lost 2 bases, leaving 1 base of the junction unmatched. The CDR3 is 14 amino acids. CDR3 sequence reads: CASSETSVSYEQYF. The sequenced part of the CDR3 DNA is TGCGCCAGCAGTGAGACTAGCGTCTCCTACGAG.